This T cell receptor beta chain originates from a study of molecular identifiers for immune sequencing clone quantification. This CDR3 comprises 14 residues. The ends lost 5 bases at V and 9 bases at J; junction bases unmatched: 11. Germline V lookup: CDR1 SEHNR, CDR2 FQNEAQ (reference sequence). This clonotype was observed at least ten times. What it binds is unknown. TCRdb re-derived calls from the PCR reads in MiXCR, one entry per CDR3 protein. The table has approximately 590,000 distinct CDR3 sequences, 25% seen once. Study-wide points: Jurkat TCR RNA spiked in from one cell reportedly remained identifiable amid 850,000 to 1,000,000 naive cells.

V and J are TRBV7-9 and TRBJ2-7, with TRBD2 matching over 9 bases. The TCR sequence derives from a human donor in good health. Some libraries in this study had Jurkat cell RNA spiked in. The sample was naive CD8+ T cells from blood, with Jurkat cell RNA spiked in. Subset given: FACS-sorted CD8+CD4-CCR7+CD45RA+ naive T cells. Here the CDR3 DNA reads TGTGCCAGCAGCCTCGGACTAGCGCCGGGAGGGCAGTACTTC. It yields the protein CASSLGLAPGGQYF.